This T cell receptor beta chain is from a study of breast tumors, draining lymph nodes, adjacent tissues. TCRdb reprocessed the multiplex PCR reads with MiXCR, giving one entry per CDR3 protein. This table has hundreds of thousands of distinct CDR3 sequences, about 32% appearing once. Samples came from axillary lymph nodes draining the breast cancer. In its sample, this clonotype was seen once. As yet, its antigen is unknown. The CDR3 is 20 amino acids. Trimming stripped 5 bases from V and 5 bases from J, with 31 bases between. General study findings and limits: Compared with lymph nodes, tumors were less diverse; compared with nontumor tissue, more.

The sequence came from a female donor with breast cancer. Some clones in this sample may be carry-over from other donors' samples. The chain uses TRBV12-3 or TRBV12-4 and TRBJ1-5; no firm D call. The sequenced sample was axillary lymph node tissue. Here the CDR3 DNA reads TGTGCCAGCAGTAAAAGGGTAGAGACACACAAATTACCAGTGGATCAGCCCCAGCATTTT. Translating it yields CASSKRVETHKLPVDQPQHF.